The 9 T cell receptor beta chains given below trace back to one sample, sequenced in a study of blood T cell repertoires in COVID-19. The method was immunoSEQ multiplex PCR; TCRdb's version includes in-frame clones alone and lacks a portion of them. Of 90,000 or so clones listed, roughly 86% are singletons. The sequenced sample consisted of peripheral blood. All receptors come from a man aged 45-60 years with active COVID-19.

The rearrangement joins TRBV29-1 to TRBJ1-6, with TRBD1 as a possible D gene (5 bases). Trimming took off 4 bases at V and 8 bases at J, with 15 bases between the two ends. CDR1 and CDR2 (germline): SQVTM, ANQGSEA. The CDR3 consists of 14 residues. Here the CDR3 reads CSVGEGAGDSPLHF. The CDR3 region has the DNA TGCAGCGTTGGGGAAGGGGCAGGCGATTCACCCCTCCACTTT.

The chain carries TRBV28 and TRBJ2-1, with 11 nucleotides matching TRBD2. CDR1 MDHEN and CDR2 SYDVKM come from the germline V gene. After removal of 4 bases from V and 5 bases from J, the junction contained 4 bases not matched to a gene. This CDR3 contains 15 residues. The CDR3 here is CASSSPGLADNEQFF. CDR3 bases: TGTGCCAGCAGTTCTCCGGGACTAGCGGACAATGAGCAGTTCTTC.

V is TRBV28 and J is TRBJ2-7, with 8 nucleotides matching TRBD1. This CDR3 contains 14 residues. The germline CDR1 and CDR2 sequences are MDHEN and SYDVKM. J gave up 0 bases and V 8 bases, and 6 bases lay outside the gene matches. This CDR3 reads CASAGQGDSYEQYF. The CDR3 bases are TGTGCCAGCGCCGGACAGGGCGACTCCTACGAGCAGTACTTC.

The genes are TRBV11-2 and TRBJ2-1; D may be TRBD2 (6 bases). V gave up 2 bases and J gave up 8 bases, with 13 bases separating them. The CDR3 is 14 amino acids. The germline CDR1 and CDR2 sequences are SGHAT and FQNNGV. This CDR3 is CASSLSAGFDEQFF. CDR3 in DNA: TGTGCCAGCAGCTTATCGGCGGGGTTCGATGAGCAGTTCTTC.

This chain uses TRBV7-9 with TRBJ1-4; 7 nucleotides agree with TRBD1. The V gene's germline CDR1 is SEHNR and CDR2 FQNEAQ (reference sequence). Losses at the gene ends were 5 bases for V and 13 bases for J; bases not matched to a gene: 7. This CDR3 contains 12 residues. As DNA, the CDR3 is TGTGCCAGCAGCATTGTGCAGGGGGGACTGTTTTTT. Encoded protein: CASSIVQGGLFF. The whole variable domain, filled in from reference TRBV7-9 and TRBJ1-4, reads DTGVSQNPRHKITKRGQNVTFRCDPISEHNRLYWYRQTLGQGPEFLTYFQNEAQLEKSRLLSDRFSAERPKGSFSTLEIQRTEQGDSAMYLCASSIVQGGLFFGSGTQLSVL.

The chain couples TRBV2 to TRBJ2-7, with D perhaps matching TRBD1 (6 bases). V dropped 7 bases and J dropped 0 bases, with 13 bases sitting between them. This CDR3 has 14 residues. Germline CDR1 is SNHLY and CDR2 is FYNNEI. The CDR3 loop is CASTRGGGSYEQYF. The CDR3 bases are TGTGCCAGCACCAGGGGTGGCGGCTCCTACGAGCAGTACTTC.

V is TRBV27 and J is TRBJ2-3; maybe TRBD2 (5 bases). The CDR3 consists of 17 residues. The germline CDR1 and CDR2 sequences are MNHEY and SMNVEV (reference sequence). The V end was cut by 1 base, the J end by 0 bases, with 14 bases between. The CDR3 DNA sequence: TGTGCCAGCAGTTTATTTGGCAGCGGCACTAGCACAGATACGCAGTATTTT. This gives the protein CASSLFGSGTSTDTQYF.

The J gene is TRBJ2-1, the V gene TRBV4-1; D gene ambiguous. The CDR3 spans 14 residues. Germline loops: CDR1 MGHRA, CDR2 YSYEKL. V was cut by 1 base and J by 3 bases, with 7 bases left in between. The CDR3 DNA reads TGCGCCAGCAGCCAAGCGACTGGCTACAATGAGCAGTTCTTC. Translation gives CASSQATGYNEQFF.

This clone was observed a handful of times. The chain combines TRBV5-1 with TRBJ2-1, with TRBD2 matching over 12 bases. With V trimmed by 0 bases and J by 6 bases, 7 bases remained unmatched. From germline, CDR1 is SGHRS and CDR2 YFSETQ. The length of the CDR3 is 17 residues. The CDR3: CASSLVASGGASNEQFF. As DNA, the CDR3 is TGCGCCAGCAGCTTGGTGGCTAGCGGGGGGGCCTCCAATGAGCAGTTCTTC.